Below, one T cell receptor (beta chain) is given with its context. This entry comes from a study of blood T cell repertoires in COVID-19. Turning to the study itself: In each case, the material was cDNA or gDNA derived from T cells, B-cell-depleted T cells, or PBMCs.

Assay used: immunoSEQ multiplex PCR; TCRdb lists only in-frame clones, some missing. The sample lists roughly 300,000 clones, roughly 91% seen once, with approximately 2.4% in the top ten. CDR3 length: 14 residues. Trimming removed 3 bases from V and 4 bases from J; junction bases left unmatched: 5. Per the germline V gene, CDR1 is SEHNR and CDR2 is FQNEAQ (reference sequence). The receptor was isolated from a woman aged 40-49 years with acute COVID-19. V usage is TRBV7-9 and J usage is TRBJ1-2; the match to TRBD1 covers 7 bases. The sequencing sample was made of PBMCs or T cells enriched from blood (not recorded which). The CDR3 coding sequence is TGTGCCAGCAGCTTTGTCGGGACAGCCTATGGCTACACCTTC. It is translated as CASSFVGTAYGYTF.